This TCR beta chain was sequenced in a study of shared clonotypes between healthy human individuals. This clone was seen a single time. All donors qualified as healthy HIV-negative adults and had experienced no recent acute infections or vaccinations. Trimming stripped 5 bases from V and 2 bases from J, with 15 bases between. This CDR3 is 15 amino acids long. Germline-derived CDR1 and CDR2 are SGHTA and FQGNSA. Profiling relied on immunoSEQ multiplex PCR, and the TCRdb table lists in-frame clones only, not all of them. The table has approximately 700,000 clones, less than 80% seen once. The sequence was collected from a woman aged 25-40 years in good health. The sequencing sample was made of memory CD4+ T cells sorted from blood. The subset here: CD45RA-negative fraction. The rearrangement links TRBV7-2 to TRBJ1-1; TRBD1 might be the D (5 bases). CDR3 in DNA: TGTGCCAGCAGCGACACAGGTGGAATAAACACTGAAGCTTTCTTT. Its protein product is CASSDTGGINTEAFF.